A single T cell receptor (beta chain) is shown here with its context. The length of the CDR3 is 14 residues. Germline V gives CDR1 MNHEY, CDR2 SMNVEV (reference sequence). V gave up 4 bases and J gave up 0 bases, with 6 bases separating them. No more than 2 weeks before study entry, exposed participants had met a case of COVID-19. This sample was included in a study of blood T cell repertoires in COVID-19. Across the study: Acute and convalescent COVID-19 samples came from the United States, Italy and Spain.

Profiling relied on immunoSEQ multiplex PCR, and the TCRdb table lists in-frame clones only, not all of them. Among 330,000 or so clones listed, roughly 86% were seen once. The J gene is TRBJ2-2, the V gene TRBV27; D is uncertain. The receptor was derived from a woman younger than 45 who had been exposed to COVID-19. Source material: PBMCs or T cells enriched from blood (not recorded which). CDR3 loop: CASSSFANTGELFF. For the CDR3, the DNA is TGTGCCAGCAGTTCATTTGCGAACACCGGGGAGCTGTTTTTT.